Listed here is a single TCR beta chain. This CDR3 spans 14 amino acids. Trimming at V came to 7 bases and at J to 6 bases, leaving 9 bases not matched to a gene. The germline CDR1 and CDR2 sequences are SGHAT and FQNNGV. In the source study's methods: Nucleated cell counts were estimated from reference gene primer amplification. TCRdb keeps only in-frame clones here, not all; method: immunoSEQ multiplex PCR. V, J and clone size derive from that table, while D and trimming were established from the DNA sequence. Of a few hundred thousand clones listed, approximately 86% are singletons. These data come from a study of blood T cell repertoires in COVID-19. Study context: Researchers got acute and convalescent COVID-19 samples from the United States, Italy and Spain. The cDNA or gDNA used as material had been derived from T cells, B-cell-depleted T cells, or PBMCs.

This TCR came from a woman in her 50s who had recovered from COVID-19. Sequenced material: peripheral blood. The J gene is TRBJ2-1, the V gene TRBV11-2, with 7 bases matching TRBD2. The CDR3 DNA reads as TGTGCCAGCACCTCTCCAGGGAGGGGCAATGAGCAGTTCTTC. It yields the protein CASTSPGRGNEQFF.